The 9 T cell receptor beta chains given below trace back to one sample, sequenced in a study of radiotherapy plus CTLA-4 blockade in lung cancer. Sequencing used immunoSEQ multiplex PCR; TCRdb keeps in-frame clones, though not all of them. The repertoire holds about 81,000 clones, approximately 79% seen once, with over 12% in the top ten. Sequenced here: peripheral blood, sampled from a patient treated with radiotherapy plus ipilimumab. These receptors were obtained from a human donor with non-small cell lung cancer that progressed on radiotherapy plus ipilimumab.

The rearrangement joins TRBV28 to TRBJ2-1, with D tentatively TRBD2 (6 bases). The CDR3 has 14 amino acids. From germline, CDR1 is MDHEN and CDR2 SYDVKM. V shed 8 bases and J shed 3 bases, with 14 bases lying between them. CDR3 sequence: CASAGLNGYNEQFF. Written as DNA, the CDR3 is TGTGCCAGCGCAGGACTAAACGGCTACAATGAGCAGTTCTTC.

This rearrangement joins TRBV19 to TRBJ2-3; 9 bases map to TRBD2. The junction had 8 bases not matched to a gene; V was cut back by 4 bases and J by 6 bases. There are 15 residues in the CDR3. The germline V gene encodes CDR1 LNHDA and CDR2 SQIVND (reference sequence). CDR3 DNA: TGTGCCAGTAGTACCTTAGCGGGAGTATCGGATACGCAGTATTTT. Translation: CASSTLAGVSDTQYF.

The chain recombines TRBV25-1 with TRBJ2-5, with no clear D. V lost 3 bases and J lost 2, with 13 bases in between. Germline CDR1 reads MGHDK; CDR2 reads SYGVNS. CDR3 size: 15 residues. The CDR3 sequence is CASSDPRTSQETQYF. The DNA for the CDR3 is TGTGCCAGCAGTGACCCGAGGACCTCACAAGAGACCCAGTACTTC.

V is TRBV5-1 and J is TRBJ2-7; the D call may be TRBD1 or TRBD2 (7 bases each). The V gene lost 3 bases and the J gene lost 5 bases, with 15 bases spanning the gap. The CDR3 spans 14 residues. Per the germline V gene, CDR1 is SGHRS and CDR2 is YFSETQ. The CDR3 nucleotides are TGCGCCAGCAGCTACGGGGGGACAGTCGACGAGCAGTACTTC. Residues: CASSYGGTVDEQYF.

The rearrangement links TRBV5-1 to TRBJ2-1; D is tentatively TRBD1 or TRBD2 (5 bases each). The CDR3 is 16 residues long. Germline lookup yields CDR1 SGHRS and CDR2 YFSETQ. Trimming stripped 1 base from V and 4 bases from J, with 15 bases between. In DNA form, the CDR3 reads TGCGCCAGCAGCTTGTCAAGGGGAGCATTTTACAATGAGCAGTTCTTC. This gives the protein CASSLSRGAFYNEQFF.

V gene TRBV2 combines with J gene TRBJ2-7, with 7 bases fitting TRBD1. Germline assignment: CDR1 SNHLY and CDR2 FYNNEI. The CDR3 spans 14 residues. The V segment lost 6 bases and the J segment 2 bases; nucleotides outside the gene matches: 7. CDR3 residues: CASRPGTDAYEQYF. In nucleotides, the CDR3 is TGTGCCAGCAGGCCCGGGACAGACGCCTACGAGCAGTACTTC.

The chain recombines TRBV27 with TRBJ1-1; 9 nucleotides line up with TRBD1. CDR1 and CDR2 from the germline V gene are MNHEY and SMNVEV (reference sequence). The CDR3 consists of 15 residues. V was pared by 3 bases and J by 4 bases, with 6 bases of the junction left unmatched. Here the CDR3 DNA reads TGTGCCAGCAGTTTTAGCGGGACAGGGATCACTGAAGCTTTCTTT. This codes for CASSFSGTGITEAFF.

This clone was seen only a few times. This sequence joins TRBV9 and TRBJ2-3, with no clear D. The V and J ends lost 4 bases and 5 bases respectively, with 8 bases between them. The CDR3 consists of 12 residues. Germline CDR1 SGDLS, CDR2 YYNGEE. The CDR3 region is CASSSELDTQYF. The CDR3 DNA reads as TGTGCCAGCAGCTCCGAGTTAGATACGCAGTATTTT.

This rearrangement joins TRBV7-3 to TRBJ2-2, with D perhaps TRBD1 or TRBD2 (7 bases each). V was shortened by 4 bases and J by 3 bases, with 15 bases between the two germline ends. Germline CDR1 reads SGHTA; CDR2 reads FQGTGA. The CDR3 totals 16 residues. CDR3 sequence: CASSSTGRVDTGELFF. For the CDR3, the DNA is TGTGCCAGCAGCTCGACAGGGAGGGTGGACACCGGGGAGCTGTTTTTT. Supplemented by reference TRBV7-3 and TRBJ2-2, the full variable domain reads GAGVSQTPSNKVTEKGKYVELRCDPISGHTALYWYRQSLGQGPEFLIYFQGTGAADDSGLPNDRFFAVRPEGSVSTLKIQRTERGDSAVYLCASSSTGRVDTGELFFGEGSRLTVL.